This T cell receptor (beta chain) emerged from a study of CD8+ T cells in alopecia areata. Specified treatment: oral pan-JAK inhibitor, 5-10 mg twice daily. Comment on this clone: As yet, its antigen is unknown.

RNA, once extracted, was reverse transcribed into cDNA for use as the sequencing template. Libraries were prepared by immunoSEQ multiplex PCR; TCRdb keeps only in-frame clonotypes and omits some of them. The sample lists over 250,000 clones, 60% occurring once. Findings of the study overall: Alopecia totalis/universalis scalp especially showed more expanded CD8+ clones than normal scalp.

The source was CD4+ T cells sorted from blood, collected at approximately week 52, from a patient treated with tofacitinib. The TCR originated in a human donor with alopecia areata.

The CDR3 DNA reads TGCGCCAGCAGGCTCACAGGGGGCGGATACAATGAGCAGTTCTTC. It yields the protein CASRLTGGGYNEQFF. The chain recombines TRBV5-1 with TRBJ2-1, with 9 bases lining up with TRBD1. After removal of 5 bases from V and 4 bases from J, the junction contained 7 bases not matched to a gene. Germline CDR1 SGHRS, CDR2 YFSETQ. This CDR3 has 15 amino acids.